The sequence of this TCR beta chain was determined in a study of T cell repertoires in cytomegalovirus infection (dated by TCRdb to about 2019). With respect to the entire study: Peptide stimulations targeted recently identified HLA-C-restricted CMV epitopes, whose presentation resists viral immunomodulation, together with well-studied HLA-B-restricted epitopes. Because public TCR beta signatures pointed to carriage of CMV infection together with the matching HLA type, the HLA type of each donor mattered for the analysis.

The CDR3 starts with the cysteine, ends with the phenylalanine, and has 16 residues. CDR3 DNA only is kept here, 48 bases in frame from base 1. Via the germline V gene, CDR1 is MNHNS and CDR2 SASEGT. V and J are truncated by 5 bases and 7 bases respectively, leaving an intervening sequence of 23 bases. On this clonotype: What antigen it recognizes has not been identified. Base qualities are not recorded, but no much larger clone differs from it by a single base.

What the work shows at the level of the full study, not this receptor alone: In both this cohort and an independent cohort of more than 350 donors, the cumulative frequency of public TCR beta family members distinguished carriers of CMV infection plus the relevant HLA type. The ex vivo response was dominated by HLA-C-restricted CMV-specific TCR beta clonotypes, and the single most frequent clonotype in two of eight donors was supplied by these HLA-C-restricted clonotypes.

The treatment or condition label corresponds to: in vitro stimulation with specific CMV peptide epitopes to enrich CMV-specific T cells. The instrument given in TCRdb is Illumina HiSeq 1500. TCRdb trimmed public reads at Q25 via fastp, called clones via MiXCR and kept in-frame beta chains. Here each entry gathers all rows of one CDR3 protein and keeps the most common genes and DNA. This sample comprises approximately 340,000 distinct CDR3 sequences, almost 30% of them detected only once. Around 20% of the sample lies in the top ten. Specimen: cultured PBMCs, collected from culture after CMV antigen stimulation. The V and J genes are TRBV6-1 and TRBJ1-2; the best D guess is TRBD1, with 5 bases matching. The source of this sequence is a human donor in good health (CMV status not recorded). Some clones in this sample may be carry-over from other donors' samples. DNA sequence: TGTGCCAGCAGTAAGGAGTACGGGACGCCTGTTGTTGGCTACACCTTC. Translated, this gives CASSKEYGTPVVGYTF.